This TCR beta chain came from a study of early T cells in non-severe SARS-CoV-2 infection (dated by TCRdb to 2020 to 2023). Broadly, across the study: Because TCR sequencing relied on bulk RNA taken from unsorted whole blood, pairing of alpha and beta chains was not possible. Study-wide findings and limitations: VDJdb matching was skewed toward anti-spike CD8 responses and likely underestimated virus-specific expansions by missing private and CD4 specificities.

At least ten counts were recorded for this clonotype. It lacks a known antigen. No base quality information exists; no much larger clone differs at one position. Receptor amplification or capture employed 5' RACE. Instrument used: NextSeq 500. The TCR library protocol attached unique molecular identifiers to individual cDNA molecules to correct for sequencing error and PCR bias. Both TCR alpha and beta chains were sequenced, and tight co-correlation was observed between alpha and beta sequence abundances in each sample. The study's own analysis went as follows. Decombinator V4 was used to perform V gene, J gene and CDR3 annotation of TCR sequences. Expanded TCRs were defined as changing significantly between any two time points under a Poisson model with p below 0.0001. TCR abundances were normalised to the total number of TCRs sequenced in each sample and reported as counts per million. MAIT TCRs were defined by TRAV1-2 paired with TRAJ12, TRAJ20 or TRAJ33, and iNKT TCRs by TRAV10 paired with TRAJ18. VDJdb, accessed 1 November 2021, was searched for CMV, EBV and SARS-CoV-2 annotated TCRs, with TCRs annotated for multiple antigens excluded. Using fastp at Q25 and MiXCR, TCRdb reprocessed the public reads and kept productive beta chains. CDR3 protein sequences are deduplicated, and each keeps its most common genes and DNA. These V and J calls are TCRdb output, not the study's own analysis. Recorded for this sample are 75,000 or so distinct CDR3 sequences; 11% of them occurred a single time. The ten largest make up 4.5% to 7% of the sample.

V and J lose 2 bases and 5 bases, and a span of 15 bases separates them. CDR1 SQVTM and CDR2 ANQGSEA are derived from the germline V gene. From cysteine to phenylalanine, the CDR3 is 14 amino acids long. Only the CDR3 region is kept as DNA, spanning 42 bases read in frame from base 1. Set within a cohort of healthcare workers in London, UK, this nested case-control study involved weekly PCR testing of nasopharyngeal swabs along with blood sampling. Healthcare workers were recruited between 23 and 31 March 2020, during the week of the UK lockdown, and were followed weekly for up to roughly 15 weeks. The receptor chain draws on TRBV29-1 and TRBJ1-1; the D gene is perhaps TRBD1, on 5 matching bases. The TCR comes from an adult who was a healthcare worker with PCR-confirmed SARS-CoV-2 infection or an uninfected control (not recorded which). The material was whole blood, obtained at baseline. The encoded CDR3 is CSVENAGYRTEAFF. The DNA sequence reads TGCAGCGTTGAAAACGCAGGGTATCGGACTGAAGCTTTCTTT.